These 2 T cell receptor beta chains were all obtained from the same sample, sequenced in a study of CD8 T cells in Susac syndrome. RNA amounts of roughly 0.5 to 1 ug underwent reverse transcription with random hexamers. One entry per CDR3 protein, called by TCRdb with MiXCR from the immunoSEQ multiplex PCR reads. This table has more than 70,000 distinct CDR3 sequences, 91% appearing once. What was sequenced was CD8+ T cells from PBMCs. Receptors originate from a human donor with multiple sclerosis.

The V gene is TRBV27, the J gene TRBJ2-1; D unresolved. CDR3 length: 13 amino acids. Trimming removed 6 bases from V and 0 bases from J, with 6 bases in between. The germline gives CDR1 MNHEY, CDR2 SMNVEV (reference sequence). The DNA for the CDR3 is TGTGCCAGCAGGGATCGCTCCTACAATGAGCAGTTCTTC. Amino acid sequence: CASRDRSYNEQFF.

This chain links TRBV27 with TRBJ2-5; the D gene could be TRBD1 or TRBD2 (6 bases each). Trimming took 3 bases from V and 9 from J, leaving 14 bases between them. Germline-derived CDR1 and CDR2 are MNHEY and SMNVEV (reference sequence). The CDR3 has 13 amino acids. For the CDR3, the DNA is TGTGCCAGCAGTTTCGGGGGCGGGGTGGCCCAGTACTTC. This gives the protein CASSFGGGVAQYF.